The text below deals with one T cell receptor (beta chain). What it recognizes is unknown. The data belong to a study of shared clonotypes between healthy human individuals. Study-level points and caveats: When naive CD4 clonotypes were compared across a few donors, about 4.8% were shared.

Method: immunoSEQ multiplex PCR; TCRdb's copy keeps in-frame clones and lacks some. The repertoire holds some 2 million clones, with roughly 95% as singletons. This CDR3 region has 11 residues. The germline V gene encodes CDR1 LNHDA and CDR2 SQIVND (reference sequence). V was pared by 8 bases and J by 8 bases, with 10 bases between. Naive CD8 cells were CD45RO-negative, positively selected for CCR7, excluding terminally differentiated effector memory CD45RA+ cells. Every contributor of samples was a Caucasian grown-up residing in Nashville, Tennessee. J is TRBJ2-1 and V is TRBV19; no definite D call. This clonotype was obtained from a young man in good health. Sequenced input: naive CD8+ T cells sorted from blood. For the CDR3, the DNA is TGTGCCAGTGTCCACTTCGATGAGCAGTTCTTC. Translated: CASVHFDEQFF.